What follows is one T cell receptor (beta chain) and its context. Antigen: not known. The data are from a study of identical twins. The V end was cut by 1 base, the J end by 5 bases, with 14 bases between. CDR3 length: 15 residues. Germline loops: CDR1 LGHDT, CDR2 YNNKEL (reference sequence). The authors used template switching to add a universal primer site and gave cDNA unique molecular identifiers. Via MiXCR, TCRdb re-called the 5' RACE reads, giving one row per CDR3 protein. The table lists about 470,000 distinct CDR3 sequences, approximately 25% of them singletons, with around 3% in the top ten. Broader study findings: Memory repertoires lacked the insertion deficit that abundant cord blood beta clonotypes showed.

These data were also filed under a second study, of T cells expressing NK-cell markers. This second study notes: From sorted CD3+CD56+NKG2C+, CD3+CD56+NKG2C- and CD3+CD56-NKG2C+ T cells came the TCR beta repertoires.

The chain employs TRBV3-1 and TRBJ2-5; D tentatively fits TRBD1 or TRBD2 (5 bases each). The specimen sequenced was CD4+ T cells sorted from blood. The receptor was isolated from a woman aged 18-29 years in good health. In DNA form, the CDR3 reads TGTGCCAGCAGCCAAGCCGGGACCCTTGGGGAGACCCAGTACTTC. Protein product: CASSQAGTLGETQYF.